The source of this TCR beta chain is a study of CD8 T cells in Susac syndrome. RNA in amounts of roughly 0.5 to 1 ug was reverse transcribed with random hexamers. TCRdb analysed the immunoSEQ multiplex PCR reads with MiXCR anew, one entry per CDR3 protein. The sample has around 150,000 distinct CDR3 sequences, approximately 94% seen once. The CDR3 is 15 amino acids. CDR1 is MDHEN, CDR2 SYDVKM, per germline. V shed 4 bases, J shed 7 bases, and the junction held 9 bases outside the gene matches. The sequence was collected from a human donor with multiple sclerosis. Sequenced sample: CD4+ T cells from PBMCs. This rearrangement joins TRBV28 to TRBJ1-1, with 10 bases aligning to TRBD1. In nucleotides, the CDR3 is TGTGCCAGCAGTTACCCCAGACAGGGGGCAATTGAAGCTTTCTTT. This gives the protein CASSYPRQGAIEAFF. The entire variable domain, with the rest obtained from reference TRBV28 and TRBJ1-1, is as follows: DVKVTQSSRYLVKRTGEKVFLECVQDMDHENMFWYRQDPGLGLRLIYFSYDVKMKEKGDIPEGYSVSREKKERFSLILESASTNQTSMYLCASSYPRQGAIEAFFGQGTRLTVV.